What follows are 9 T cell receptor beta chains derived from one specimen sequenced in a study of T cell repertoires in cytomegalovirus infection. TCRdb ran MiXCR on the reads and lists one entry per CDR3 protein. Altogether about 680,000 distinct CDR3 sequences are present, roughly 24% being singletons, with the ten largest covering less than 10%. Sequencing was done on a sample of CD8+ T cells from PBMCs. These receptors originate from a human donor in good health (CMV status not recorded). Some clones in this sample may be carry-over from other donors' samples.

This chain joins TRBV20-1 and TRBJ1-6; 10 nucleotides agree with TRBD1. This CDR3 has 14 residues. Germline CDR1 is DFQATT and CDR2 is SNEGSKA (reference sequence). Trimming removed 4 bases from V and 6 bases from J; junction bases left unmatched: 3. The CDR3 bases are TGCAGTGCTAACGACAGGGGGCTTAATTCACCCCTCCACTTT. Its protein product is CSANDRGLNSPLHF.

The sample holds many counts of this clonotype. Written as DNA, the CDR3 is TGTGCCAGCAGCTCAGGTCAAACAGATCTCAGCACAGATACGCAGTATTTT. Translating gives CASSSGQTDLSTDTQYF. The V gene is TRBV7-8, the J gene TRBJ2-3; D uncertain. Trimming stripped 4 bases from V and 0 bases from J, with 17 bases between. This CDR3 comprises 17 residues. Per germline, CDR1 SGHVS and CDR2 FQNEAQ.

A few counts support this clonotype. The chain uses TRBV7-9 and TRBJ2-3; unclear D gene. This CDR3 is 12 amino acids long. The V and J ends lost 7 bases and 4 bases respectively, with 9 bases between them. The germline V gene has CDR1 SEHNR and CDR2 FQNEAQ (reference sequence). CDR3 residues: CASTSRADTQYF. CDR3 nucleotides: TGTGCCAGCACCTCACGCGCAGATACGCAGTATTTT.

This clonotype was seen a few times. V is TRBV27 and J is TRBJ2-7; 9 nucleotides match TRBD1. The germline V gene has CDR1 MNHEY and CDR2 SMNVEV (reference sequence). Germline trimming cut 4 bases from V and 3 bases from J; bases unmatched to any gene: 7. The CDR3 covers 15 residues. The CDR3 DNA follows: TGTGCCAGCAGTTCTGCTGGGACAGGGATCTACGAGCAGTACGTC. It yields the protein CASSSAGTGIYEQYV.

This chain links TRBV4-1 with TRBJ1-1; D call uncertain. V lost 3 bases and J lost 8, with 13 bases in between. The germline CDR1 and CDR2 sequences are MGHRA and YSYEKL. This CDR3 comprises 13 residues. CDR3 DNA: TGCGCCAGCAGCCAGGATCCCCGGGCCGAAGCTTTCTTT. It yields the protein CASSQDPRAEAFF.

This clonotype came up many times. The chain joins TRBV7-9 to TRBJ2-1; 9 bases agree with TRBD2. V lost 5 bases, J lost 5 bases, and 7 bases stayed unmatched. The CDR3 sequence is 15 residues long. Per the germline V gene, CDR1 is SEHNR and CDR2 is FQNEAQ (reference sequence). The CDR3 coding sequence is TGTGCCAGCAGCGCGAGCGGGGGGCTTAACAATGAGCAGTTCTTC. Translating it yields CASSASGGLNNEQFF. The complete variable domain, with remaining parts taken from reference TRBV7-9 and TRBJ2-1, reads DTGVSQNPRHKITKRGQNVTFRCDPISEHNRLYWYRQTLGQGPEFLTYFQNEAQLEKSRLLSDRFSAERPKGSFSTLEIQRTEQGDSAMYLCASSASGGLNNEQFFGPGTRLTVL.

Turning to this clonotype: Since a much larger clone is just one base distant, this may be a read error. This chain links TRBV6-2 or TRBV6-3 with TRBJ1-5, with TRBD1 matching 7 bases. Germline CDR1 MNHEY, CDR2 SVGEGT. Trimming cost V 10 bases and J 3 bases; bases outside gene matches: 9. The CDR3 runs 14 residues. The CDR3 sequence: CATTTGCYNQPQHF. In DNA, the CDR3 is TGTGCCACTACGACAGGGTGCTACAATCAGCCCCAGCATTTT.

As for this clonotype: A much larger clone differs from this one at a single base, so this may be a read error. V gene TRBV7-2 combines with J gene TRBJ1-3, with D hard to call. The germline gives CDR1 SGHTA, CDR2 FQGNSA. CDR3 length equals 10 residues. Trimming stripped 6 bases from V and 4 bases from J, with 1 base between. CDR3 bases: TGTGCCAGCAGGGGAAACACCATATATTTT. Residues: CASRGNTIYF.

J is TRBJ2-3 and V is TRBV18, with D possibly being TRBD2 (6 bases). The CDR3 consists of 15 residues. Germline V gives CDR1 KGHSH, CDR2 LQKENI. Trimming took 3 bases from V and 1 from J, leaving 11 bases between them. CDR3: CASSPDPGGTDTQYF. CDR3 DNA: TGTGCCAGCTCACCGGACCCGGGGGGCACAGATACGCAGTATTTT.